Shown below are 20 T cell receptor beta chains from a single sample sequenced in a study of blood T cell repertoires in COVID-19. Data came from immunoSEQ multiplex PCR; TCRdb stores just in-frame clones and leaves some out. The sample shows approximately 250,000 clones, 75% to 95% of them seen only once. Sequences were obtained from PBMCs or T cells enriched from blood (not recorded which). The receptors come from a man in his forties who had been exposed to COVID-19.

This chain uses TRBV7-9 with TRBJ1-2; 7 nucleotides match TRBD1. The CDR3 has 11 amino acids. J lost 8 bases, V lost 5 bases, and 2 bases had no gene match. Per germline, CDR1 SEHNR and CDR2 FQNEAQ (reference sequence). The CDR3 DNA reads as TGTGCCAGCAGCGAAGGGGGCGGCTACACCTTC. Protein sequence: CASSEGGGYTF.

CDR3 in amino acids: CASSLGRGGAGGSEQYF. CDR3 coding DNA: TGTGCCAGCAGCTTAGGTAGAGGCGGCGCGGGAGGCTCCGAGCAGTACTTC. This chain uses TRBV7-9 with TRBJ2-7, with TRBD2 identical over 8 bases. Per germline, CDR1 SEHNR and CDR2 FQNEAQ (reference sequence). CDR3 length: 17 amino acids. V shed 1 base, J shed 6 bases, and the junction held 14 bases outside the gene matches.

CDR3 sequence: CASRETFGAFF. DNA for the CDR3: TGTGCCAGCAGAGAGACATTTGGAGCTTTCTTT. The chain employs TRBV25-1 and TRBJ1-1; D ambiguous. CDR3 length: 11 residues. CDR1 and CDR2 (germline): MGHDK, SYGVNS. The V gene lost 6 bases and the J gene lost 10 bases, with 12 bases spanning the gap. The whole variable domain, filled in from reference TRBV25-1 and TRBJ1-1, reads EADIYQTPRYLVIGTGKKITLECSQTMGHDKMYWYQQDPGMELHLIHYSYGVNSTEKGDLSSESTVSRIRTEHFPLTLESARPSHTSQYLCASRETFGAFFGQGTRLTVV.

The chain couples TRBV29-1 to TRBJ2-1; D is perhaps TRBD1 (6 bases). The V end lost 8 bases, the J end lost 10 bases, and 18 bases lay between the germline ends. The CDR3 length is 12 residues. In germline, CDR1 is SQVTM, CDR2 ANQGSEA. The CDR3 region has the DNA TGCAGCACTCGGGTACAGGGAAACGAGCAGTTCTTC. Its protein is CSTRVQGNEQFF.

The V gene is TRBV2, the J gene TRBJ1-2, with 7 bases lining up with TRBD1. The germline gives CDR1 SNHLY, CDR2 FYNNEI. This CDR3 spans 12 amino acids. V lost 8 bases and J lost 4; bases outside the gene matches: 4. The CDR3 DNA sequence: TGTGCCAGCGCAGGGACAGCCTATGGCTACACCTTC. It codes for CASAGTAYGYTF.

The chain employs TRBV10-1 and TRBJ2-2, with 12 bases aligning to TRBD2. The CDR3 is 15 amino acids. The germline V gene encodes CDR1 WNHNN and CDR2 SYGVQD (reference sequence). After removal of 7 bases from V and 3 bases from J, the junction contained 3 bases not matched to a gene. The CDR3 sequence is CASTRTSGDTGELFF. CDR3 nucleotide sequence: TGCGCCAGCACCAGGACTAGCGGGGACACCGGGGAGCTGTTTTTT.

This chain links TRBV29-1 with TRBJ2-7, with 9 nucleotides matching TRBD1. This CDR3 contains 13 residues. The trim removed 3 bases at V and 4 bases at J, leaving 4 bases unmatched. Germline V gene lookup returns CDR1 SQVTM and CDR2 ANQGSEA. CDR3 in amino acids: CSVEGQGGYEQYF. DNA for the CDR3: TGCAGCGTTGAGGGACAGGGAGGATACGAGCAGTACTTC.

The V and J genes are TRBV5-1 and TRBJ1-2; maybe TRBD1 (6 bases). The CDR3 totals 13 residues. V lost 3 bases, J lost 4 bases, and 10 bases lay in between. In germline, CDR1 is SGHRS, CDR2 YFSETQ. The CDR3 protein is CASSYGQSYGYTF. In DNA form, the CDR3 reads TGCGCCAGCAGCTACGGACAGAGCTATGGCTACACCTTC.

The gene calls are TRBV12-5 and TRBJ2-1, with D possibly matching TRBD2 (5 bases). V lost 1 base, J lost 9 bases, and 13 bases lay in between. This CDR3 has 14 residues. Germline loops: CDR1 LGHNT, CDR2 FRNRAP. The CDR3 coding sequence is TGTGCTAGTGGTTTGGCCGGGATACCTACTGAGCAGTTCTTC. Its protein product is CASGLAGIPTEQFF.

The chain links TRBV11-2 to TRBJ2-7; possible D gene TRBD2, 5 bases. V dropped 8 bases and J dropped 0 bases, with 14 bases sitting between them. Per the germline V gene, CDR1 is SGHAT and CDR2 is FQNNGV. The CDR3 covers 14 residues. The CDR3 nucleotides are TGTGCCAGCGGATGGGGAGCTTACTCCTACGAGCAGTACTTC. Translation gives CASGWGAYSYEQYF.

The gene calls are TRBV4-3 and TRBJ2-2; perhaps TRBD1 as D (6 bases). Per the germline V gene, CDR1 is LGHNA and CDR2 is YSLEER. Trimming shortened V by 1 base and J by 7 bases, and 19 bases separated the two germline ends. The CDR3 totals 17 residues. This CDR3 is CASSQVIGGQEIGELFF. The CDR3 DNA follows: TGCGCCAGCAGCCAAGTTATTGGGGGCCAGGAGATCGGGGAGCTGTTTTTT.

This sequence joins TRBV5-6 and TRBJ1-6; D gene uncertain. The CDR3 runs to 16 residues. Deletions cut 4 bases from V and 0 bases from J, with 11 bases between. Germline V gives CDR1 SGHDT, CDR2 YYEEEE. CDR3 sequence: CASSSKWSSYNSPLHF. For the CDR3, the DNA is TGTGCCAGCAGCAGCAAATGGAGCTCCTATAATTCACCCCTCCACTTT. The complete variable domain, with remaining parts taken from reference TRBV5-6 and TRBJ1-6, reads DAGVTQSPTHLIKTRGQQVTLRCSPKSGHDTVSWYQQALGQGPQFIFQYYEEEERQRGNFPDRFSGHQFPNYSSELNVNALLLGDSALYLCASSSKWSSYNSPLHFGNGTRLTVT.

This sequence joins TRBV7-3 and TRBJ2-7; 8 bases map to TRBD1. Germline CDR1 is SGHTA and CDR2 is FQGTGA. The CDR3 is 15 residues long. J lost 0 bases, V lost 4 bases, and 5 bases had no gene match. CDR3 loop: CASSSTGTGSYEQYF. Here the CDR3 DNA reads TGTGCCAGCAGCTCTACCGGGACAGGCTCCTACGAGCAGTACTTC.

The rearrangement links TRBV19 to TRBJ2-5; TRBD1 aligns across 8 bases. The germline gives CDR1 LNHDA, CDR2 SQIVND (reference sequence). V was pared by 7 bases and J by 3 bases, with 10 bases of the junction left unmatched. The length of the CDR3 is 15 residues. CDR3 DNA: TGTGCCAGTAAGATGACTTTGGACAGGGAAGAGACCCAGTACTTC. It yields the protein CASKMTLDREETQYF. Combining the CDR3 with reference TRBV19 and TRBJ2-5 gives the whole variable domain DGGITQSPKYLFRKEGQNVTLSCEQNLNHDAMYWYRQDPGQGLRLIYYSQIVNDFQKGDIAEGYSVSREKKESFPLTVTSAQKNPTAFYLCASKMTLDREETQYFGPGTRLLVL.

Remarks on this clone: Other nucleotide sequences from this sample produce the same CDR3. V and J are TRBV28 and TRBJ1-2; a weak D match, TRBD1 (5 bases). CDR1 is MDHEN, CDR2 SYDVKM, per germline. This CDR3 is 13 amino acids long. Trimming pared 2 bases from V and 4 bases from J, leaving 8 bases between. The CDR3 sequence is CASSLRGGYGYTF. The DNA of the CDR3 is TGTGCCAGCAGTTTAAGGGGAGGCTATGGCTACACCTTC.

CDR3 nucleotide sequence: TGCGCCAGCAGCCAAGGGCCCGGGGAGCTGTTTTTT. Translating gives CASSQGPGELFF. The rearrangement joins TRBV4-1 to TRBJ2-2; unclear D gene. The CDR3 extends over 12 amino acids. The ends were cut back, 1 base at V and 6 bases at J, with 3 bases in the middle. Germline lookup yields CDR1 MGHRA and CDR2 YSYEKL.

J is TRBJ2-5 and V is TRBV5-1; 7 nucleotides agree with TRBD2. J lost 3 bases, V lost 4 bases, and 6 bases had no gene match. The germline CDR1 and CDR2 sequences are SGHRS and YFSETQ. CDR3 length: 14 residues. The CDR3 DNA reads TGCGCCAGCAGCCCCTCGGGAGGAAAAGAGACCCAGTACTTC. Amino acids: CASSPSGGKETQYF.

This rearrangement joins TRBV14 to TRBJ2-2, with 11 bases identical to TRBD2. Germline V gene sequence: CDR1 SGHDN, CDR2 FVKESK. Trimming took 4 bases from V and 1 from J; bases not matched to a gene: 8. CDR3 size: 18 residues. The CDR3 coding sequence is TGTGCCAGCAGCCCGTACAGGGGGACTAGCGGGAACACCGGGGAGCTGTTTTTT. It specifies CASSPYRGTSGNTGELFF.

CDR3 residues: CASSPRQGWGQETQYF. The CDR3 DNA reads as TGTGCCAGCAGCCCAAGACAGGGTTGGGGCCAAGAGACCCAGTACTTC. This chain links TRBV9 with TRBJ2-5, with 7 bases lining up with TRBD1. Trimming took 4 bases from V and 1 from J; bases not matched to a gene: 10. The CDR3 contains 16 residues. Germline V gene data show CDR1 as SGDLS and CDR2 as YYNGEE.

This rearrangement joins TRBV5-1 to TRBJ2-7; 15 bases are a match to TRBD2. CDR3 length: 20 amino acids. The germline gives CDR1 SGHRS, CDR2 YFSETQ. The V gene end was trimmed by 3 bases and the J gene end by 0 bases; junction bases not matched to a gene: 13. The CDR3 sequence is CASSWGLAGGQIRSSYEQYF. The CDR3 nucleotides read TGCGCCAGCAGCTGGGGACTAGCGGGAGGCCAAATCAGGAGCTCCTACGAGCAGTACTTC.